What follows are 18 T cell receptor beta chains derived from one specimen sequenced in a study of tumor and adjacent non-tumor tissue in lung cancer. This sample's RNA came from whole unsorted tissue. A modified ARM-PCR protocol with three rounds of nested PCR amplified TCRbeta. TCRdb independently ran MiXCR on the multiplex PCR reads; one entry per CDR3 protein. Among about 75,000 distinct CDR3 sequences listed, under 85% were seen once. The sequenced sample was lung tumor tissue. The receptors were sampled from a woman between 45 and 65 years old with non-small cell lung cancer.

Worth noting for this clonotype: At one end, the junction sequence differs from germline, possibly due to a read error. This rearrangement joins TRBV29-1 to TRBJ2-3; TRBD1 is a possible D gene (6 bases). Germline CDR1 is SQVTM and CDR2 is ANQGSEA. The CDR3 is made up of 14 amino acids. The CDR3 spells CSVEPTGRTDTLYF. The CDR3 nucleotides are TGCAGTGTTGAACCGACAGGTCGCACAGATACGCTGTATTTT.

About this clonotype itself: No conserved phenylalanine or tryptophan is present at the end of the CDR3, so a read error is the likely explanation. The CDR3 sequence is CASSESLAGNTDTQYY. In DNA, the CDR3 is TGTGCCAGCAGTGAGAGTCTAGCGGGTAACACAGATACGCAGTATTAT. The genes are TRBV6-1 and TRBJ2-3, with TRBD2 matching over 8 bases. Trimming took 3 bases from V and 2 from J; bases not matched to a gene: 7. CDR1 and CDR2 (germline): MNHNS, SASEGT. The CDR3 sequence is 16 residues long.

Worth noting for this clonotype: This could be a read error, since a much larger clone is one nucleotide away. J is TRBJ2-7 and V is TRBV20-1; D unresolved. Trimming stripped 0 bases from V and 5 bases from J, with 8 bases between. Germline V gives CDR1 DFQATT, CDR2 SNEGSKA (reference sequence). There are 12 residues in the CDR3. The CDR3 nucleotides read TGCAGTGCTAGAGATCACTACAACGAGCAGTACTTC. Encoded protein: CSARDHYNEQYF.

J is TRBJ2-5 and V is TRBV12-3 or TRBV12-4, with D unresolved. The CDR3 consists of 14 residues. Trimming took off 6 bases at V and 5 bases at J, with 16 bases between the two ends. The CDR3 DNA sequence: TGTGCCAGCAGACAAGGGATGGAACAGGAGACCCAGTACTTC. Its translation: CASRQGMEQETQYF.

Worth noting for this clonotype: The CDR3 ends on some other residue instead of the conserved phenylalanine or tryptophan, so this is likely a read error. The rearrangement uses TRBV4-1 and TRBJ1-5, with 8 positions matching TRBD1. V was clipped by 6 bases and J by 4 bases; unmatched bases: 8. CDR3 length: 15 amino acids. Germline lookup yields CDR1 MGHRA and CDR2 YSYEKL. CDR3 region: CASSQTGQANQPQHL. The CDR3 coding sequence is TGCGCCAGCAGTCAAACGGGACAGGCGAATCAGCCCCAGCATCTT.

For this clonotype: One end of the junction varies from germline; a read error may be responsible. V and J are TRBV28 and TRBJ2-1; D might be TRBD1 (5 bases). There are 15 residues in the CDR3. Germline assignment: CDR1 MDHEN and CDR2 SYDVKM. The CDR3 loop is CASSPPGPWGSEQFF. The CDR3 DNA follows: TGCGCCAGCAGCCCTCCGGGTCCTTGGGGCAGTGAGCAGTTCTTC.

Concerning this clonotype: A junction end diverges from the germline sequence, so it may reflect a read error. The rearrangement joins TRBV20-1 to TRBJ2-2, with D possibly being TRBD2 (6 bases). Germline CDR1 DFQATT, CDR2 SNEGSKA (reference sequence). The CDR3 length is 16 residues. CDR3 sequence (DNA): TGTAGTGCTCTGGATTTACTAACGGGAGACACCGGGGAGCTGTTTTTT. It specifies CSALDLLTGDTGELFF.

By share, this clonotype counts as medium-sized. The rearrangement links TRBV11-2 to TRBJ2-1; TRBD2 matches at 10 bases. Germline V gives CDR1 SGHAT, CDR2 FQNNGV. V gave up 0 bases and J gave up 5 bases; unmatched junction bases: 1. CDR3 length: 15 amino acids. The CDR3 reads CASSLEAGGHNEQFF. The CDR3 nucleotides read TGTGCCAGCAGCTTAGAAGCGGGAGGGCACAATGAGCAGTTCTTC.

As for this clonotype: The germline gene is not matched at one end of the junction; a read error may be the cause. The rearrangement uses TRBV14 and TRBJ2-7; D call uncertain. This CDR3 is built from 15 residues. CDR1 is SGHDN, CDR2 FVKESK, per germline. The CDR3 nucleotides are TGTGCCAGCAGCCACGAGACATGGATGCCCTACGAGGAGTACTTC. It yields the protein CASSHETWMPYEEYF.

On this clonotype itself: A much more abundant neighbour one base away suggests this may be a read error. CDR3 loop: CASSPSSGRATYEQYF. Here the CDR3 DNA reads TGTGCCAGCAGCCCTTCTTCCGGGAGAGCCACCTACGAGCAGTACTTC. The chain carries TRBV5-8 and TRBJ2-7, with D tentatively TRBD2 (6 bases). Germline values: CDR1 SGHTS, CDR2 YDEGEE. The ends were cut back, 4 bases at V and 2 bases at J, with 19 bases in the middle. The CDR3 spans 16 residues.

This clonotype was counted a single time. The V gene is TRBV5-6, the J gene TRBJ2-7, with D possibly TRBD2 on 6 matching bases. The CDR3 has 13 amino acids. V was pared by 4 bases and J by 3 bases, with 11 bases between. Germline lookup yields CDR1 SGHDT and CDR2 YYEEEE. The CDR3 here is CASSPTGDYEQYF. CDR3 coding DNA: TGTGCCAGCAGCCCGACGGGGGACTACGAGCAGTACTTC. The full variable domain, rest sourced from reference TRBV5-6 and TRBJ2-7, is DAGVTQSPTHLIKTRGQQVTLRCSPKSGHDTVSWYQQALGQGPQFIFQYYEEEERQRGNFPDRFSGHQFPNYSSELNVNALLLGDSALYLCASSPTGDYEQYFGPGTRLTVT.

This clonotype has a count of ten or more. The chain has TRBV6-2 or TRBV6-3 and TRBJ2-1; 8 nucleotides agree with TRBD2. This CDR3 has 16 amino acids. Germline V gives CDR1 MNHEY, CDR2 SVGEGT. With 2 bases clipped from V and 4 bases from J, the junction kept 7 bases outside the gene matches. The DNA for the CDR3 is TGTGCCAGCAGTTACGGGCGGGAGGCGTCGTACAATGAGCAGTTCTTC. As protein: CASSYGREASYNEQFF.

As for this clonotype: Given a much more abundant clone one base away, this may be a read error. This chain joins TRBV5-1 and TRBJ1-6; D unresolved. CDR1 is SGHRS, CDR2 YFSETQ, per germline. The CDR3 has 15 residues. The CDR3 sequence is CASSLEAGYNSPLLF. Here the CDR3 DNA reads TGCGCCAGCAGCTTGGAGGCAGGCTATAATTCACCCCTCCTCTTT.

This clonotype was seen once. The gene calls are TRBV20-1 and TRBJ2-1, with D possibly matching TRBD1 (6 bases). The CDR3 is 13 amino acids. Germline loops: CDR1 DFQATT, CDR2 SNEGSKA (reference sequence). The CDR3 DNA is TGCAATGTTAGAGGGACAACTTACAATGAGCAGTTCTTC. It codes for CNVRGTTYNEQFF.

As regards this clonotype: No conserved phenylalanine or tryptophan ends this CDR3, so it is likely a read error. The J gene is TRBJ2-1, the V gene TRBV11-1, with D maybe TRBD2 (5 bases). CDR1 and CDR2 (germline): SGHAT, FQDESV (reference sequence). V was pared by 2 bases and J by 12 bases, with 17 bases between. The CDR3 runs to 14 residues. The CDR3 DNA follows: TGTGCCAGCAGCTTAAGAGGAGGCCGGTATGGGCAGTTCTTA. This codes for CASSLRGGRYGQFL.

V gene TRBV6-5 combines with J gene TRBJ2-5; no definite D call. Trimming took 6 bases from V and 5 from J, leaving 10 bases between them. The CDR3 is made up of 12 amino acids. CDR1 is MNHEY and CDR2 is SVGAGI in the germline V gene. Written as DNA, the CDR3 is TGTGCCAGCAGATACGACGGGGAGACCCAGTACTTC. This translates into CASRYDGETQYF.

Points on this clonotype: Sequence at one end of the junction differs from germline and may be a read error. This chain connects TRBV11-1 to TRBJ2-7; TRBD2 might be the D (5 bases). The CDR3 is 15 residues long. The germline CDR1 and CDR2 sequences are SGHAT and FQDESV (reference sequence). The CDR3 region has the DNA TGTGCCAGCAGCCGGAGAGGGTGGAGCCCCTACGAGCAGCACTTC. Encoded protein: CASSRRGWSPYEQHF.

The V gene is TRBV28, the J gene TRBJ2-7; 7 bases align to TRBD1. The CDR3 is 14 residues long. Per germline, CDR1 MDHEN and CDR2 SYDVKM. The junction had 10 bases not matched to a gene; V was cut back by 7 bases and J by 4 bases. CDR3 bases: TGTGCCAGCACCTCTCCGGGACAGATGTACGAGCAGTACTTC. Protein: CASTSPGQMYEQYF.